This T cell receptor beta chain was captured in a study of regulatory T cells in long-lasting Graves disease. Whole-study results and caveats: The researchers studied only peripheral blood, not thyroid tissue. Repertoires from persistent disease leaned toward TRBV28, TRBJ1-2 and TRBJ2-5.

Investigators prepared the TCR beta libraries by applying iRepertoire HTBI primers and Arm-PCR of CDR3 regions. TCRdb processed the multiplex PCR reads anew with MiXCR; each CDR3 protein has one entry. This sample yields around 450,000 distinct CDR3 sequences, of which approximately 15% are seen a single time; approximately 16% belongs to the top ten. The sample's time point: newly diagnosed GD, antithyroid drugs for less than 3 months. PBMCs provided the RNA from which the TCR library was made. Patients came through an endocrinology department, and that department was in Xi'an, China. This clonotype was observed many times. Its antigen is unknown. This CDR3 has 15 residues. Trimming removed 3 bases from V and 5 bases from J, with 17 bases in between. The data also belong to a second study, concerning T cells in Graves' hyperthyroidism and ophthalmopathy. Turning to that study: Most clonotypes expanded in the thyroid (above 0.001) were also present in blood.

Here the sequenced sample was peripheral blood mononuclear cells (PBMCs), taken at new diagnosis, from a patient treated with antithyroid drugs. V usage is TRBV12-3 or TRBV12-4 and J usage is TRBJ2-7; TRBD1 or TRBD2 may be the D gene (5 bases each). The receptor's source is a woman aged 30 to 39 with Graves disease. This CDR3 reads CASSFLSRGTHEQYF. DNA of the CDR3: TGTGCCAGCAGTTTTCTGAGCCGTGGGACCCACGAGCAGTACTTC.